This is a list of T cell receptor beta chains from one sample in a study of T cells after posttransplantation cyclophosphamide. Libraries were prepared by immunoSEQ multiplex PCR; TCRdb keeps only in-frame clonotypes and omits some of them. This sample has approximately 2,000 clones, with 73% found just once. The input for sequencing was CD8+ T cells sorted from PBMCs, taken 242 days after a stem cell transplant with posttransplant cyclophosphamide. Receptors originate from a male patient younger than 45 who received an allogeneic stem cell transplant from a related donor, was CMV-positive, and had no GVHD. Some T cells may be graft donor cells. Each CDR3 is given with its conserved first and last residue. The order of the fields is J gene, V gene, clone size, D gene, CDR3 DNA, CDR3 protein. D genes are given only for firm matches. A clone size is listed for some rows: how often the clone was seen (once, few, many), or a class if it is expanded.

j_call: TRBJ2-1; v_call: TRBV6-5; clone_size: .; d_call: .; cdr3_nt: TGTGCCAGCGGGGACTCACCGGAATCCTACAATGAGCAGTTCTTC; cdr3_aa: CASGDSPESYNEQFF
j_call: TRBJ2-7; v_call: TRBV28; clone_size: .; d_call: TRBD1; cdr3_nt: TGTGCCAGCAGTACCACAGGGGTCGAGCAGTACTTC; cdr3_aa: CASSTTGVEQYF
j_call: TRBJ2-2; v_call: TRBV16; clone_size: few; d_call: .; cdr3_nt: TGTGCCAGCAGAAGCCGGTGGGGGGGCCTGGAATCACCCGGGGAGCTGTTTTTT; cdr3_aa: CASRSRWGGLESPGELFF
j_call: TRBJ2-7; v_call: TRBV6-5; clone_size: .; d_call: .; cdr3_nt: TGTGCCAGCAGTTACTCGTACGGGTACGAGCAGTACTTC; cdr3_aa: CASSYSYGYEQYF
j_call: TRBJ1-2; v_call: TRBV11-2; clone_size: .; d_call: .; cdr3_nt: TGTGCCAGCAGCTTAGCCGACAGCTATGGCTACACCTTC; cdr3_aa: CASSLADSYGYTF
j_call: TRBJ1-1; v_call: TRBV29-1; clone_size: few; d_call: .; cdr3_nt: TGCAGCGTTGAAGGGGGGGGAGCGAACACTGAAGCTTTCTTT; cdr3_aa: CSVEGGGANTEAFF
j_call: TRBJ2-7; v_call: TRBV11-2; clone_size: .; d_call: TRBD2; cdr3_nt: TGTGCCAGCAGCCACACGACCGGACTAGCCATCTACGAGCAGTACTTC; cdr3_aa: CASSHTTGLAIYEQYF
j_call: TRBJ2-3; v_call: TRBV19; clone_size: .; d_call: TRBD2; cdr3_nt: TGTGCCAGTAGTGACCGACTAGCGGGGGGGTTTAGCACAGATACGCAGTATTTT; cdr3_aa: CASSDRLAGGFSTDTQYF
j_call: TRBJ2-7; v_call: TRBV7-9; clone_size: .; d_call: .; cdr3_nt: TGTGCCAGCAGCCTCAGGTCCTACGAGCAGTACTTC; cdr3_aa: CASSLRSYEQYF
j_call: TRBJ2-7; v_call: TRBV4-2; clone_size: .; d_call: .; cdr3_nt: TGTGCCAGCAGCAGTTTACGCGGCTACGAGCAGTACTTC; cdr3_aa: CASSSLRGYEQYF
j_call: TRBJ2-2; v_call: TRBV19; clone_size: .; d_call: .; cdr3_nt: TGTGCCAGTACCTCTTGGGGCCTGAACACCGGGGAGCTGTTTTTT; cdr3_aa: CASTSWGLNTGELFF
j_call: TRBJ1-1; v_call: TRBV5-4; clone_size: .; d_call: TRBD1; cdr3_nt: TGTGCCAGCAGCTTGGCTGCAGGGGGAAACACTGAAGCTTTCTTT; cdr3_aa: CASSLAAGGNTEAFF
j_call: TRBJ2-4; v_call: TRBV10-2; clone_size: large; d_call: .; cdr3_nt: TGCGCCAGCAGTAACCCCGAGTTTGACATTCAGTACTTC; cdr3_aa: CASSNPEFDIQYF
j_call: TRBJ2-7; v_call: TRBV5-4; clone_size: .; d_call: .; cdr3_nt: TGTGCCAGCAGCTTGCCGGGAGAAAGCTCCTACGAGCAGTACTTC; cdr3_aa: CASSLPGESSYEQYF
j_call: TRBJ2-7; v_call: TRBV28; clone_size: .; d_call: TRBD1; cdr3_nt: TGTGCCAGCAGTTTTGGGACAGGGGGCTTTGGGTGGTACGAGCAGTACTTC; cdr3_aa: CASSFGTGGFGWYEQYF
j_call: TRBJ1-2; v_call: TRBV2; clone_size: once; d_call: .; cdr3_nt: TGTGCCAGCAGTGATACGGGAAGTGGGTATGGCTACACCTTC; cdr3_aa: CASSDTGSGYGYTF
j_call: TRBJ2-2; v_call: TRBV11-2; clone_size: .; d_call: TRBD2; cdr3_nt: TGTGCCAGCAGCTTAGAGCGGGTTAGCGGGACCACCGGGGAGCTGTTTTTT; cdr3_aa: CASSLERVSGTTGELFF
j_call: TRBJ1-3; v_call: TRBV28; clone_size: once; d_call: TRBD1; cdr3_nt: TGTGCCAGCAGAGGGGGCGACTCTGGAAACACCATATATTTT; cdr3_aa: CASRGGDSGNTIYF
j_call: TRBJ2-7; v_call: TRBV28; clone_size: .; d_call: TRBD2; cdr3_nt: TGTGCCAGCAGTTCTACCCGACTAGCGGGAGCTCAAGGAGTAACCTACGAGCAGTACTTC; cdr3_aa: CASSSTRLAGAQGVTYEQYF
j_call: TRBJ2-1; v_call: TRBV29-1; clone_size: .; d_call: .; cdr3_nt: TGCAGCGGTAAGACAGGCTACAATGAGCAGTTCTTC; cdr3_aa: CSGKTGYNEQFF
j_call: TRBJ2-7; v_call: TRBV28; clone_size: large; d_call: TRBD2; cdr3_nt: TGTGCCAGCAGTTTAATTGGGGCTAGCGGACTTTACGAGCAGTACTTC; cdr3_aa: CASSLIGASGLYEQYF
j_call: TRBJ1-1; v_call: TRBV10-1; clone_size: .; d_call: .; cdr3_nt: TGCGCCAGCAGTGGGGGAGATTCGAGGGCTTTCTTT; cdr3_aa: CASSGGDSRAFF
j_call: TRBJ1-1; v_call: TRBV7-3; clone_size: .; d_call: .; cdr3_nt: TGTGCCAGCAGCCGAATTTTCTTACAGATATTGAACACTGAAGCTTTCTTT; cdr3_aa: CASSRIFLQILNTEAFF
j_call: TRBJ2-3; v_call: TRBV27; clone_size: few; d_call: TRBD2; cdr3_nt: TGTGCCAGCAGTTTAAGGGCGGGGGCGCAGTATTTT; cdr3_aa: CASSLRAGAQYF
j_call: TRBJ2-1; v_call: TRBV19; clone_size: .; d_call: TRBD2; cdr3_nt: TGTGCCAGTAGTATAGATACGGGGGGGGCCTGGAATGAGCAGTTCTTC; cdr3_aa: CASSIDTGGAWNEQFF
j_call: TRBJ2-1; v_call: TRBV7-2; clone_size: few; d_call: TRBD1; cdr3_nt: TGTGCCAGCAGCTTTTCGCTCAGGACAGGGTACACCAATGAGCAGTTCTTC; cdr3_aa: CASSFSLRTGYTNEQFF
j_call: TRBJ2-5; v_call: TRBV5-1; clone_size: .; d_call: .; cdr3_nt: TGCGCCAGCAGCTTCGGCAGGCAAGAGACCCAGTACTTC; cdr3_aa: CASSFGRQETQYF
j_call: TRBJ1-2; v_call: TRBV9; clone_size: .; d_call: TRBD1; cdr3_nt: TGTGCCAGCAGCGCAAACAGGGGAGCTAACTATGGCTACACCTTC; cdr3_aa: CASSANRGANYGYTF
j_call: TRBJ2-3; v_call: TRBV1; clone_size: large; d_call: .; cdr3_nt: TGCACCAGCAGCCAAGACCAGACCTATAGCGGGGGGGCCGTCACAGATACGCAGTATTTT; cdr3_aa: CTSSQDQTYSGGAVTDTQYF
j_call: TRBJ1-2; v_call: TRBV15; clone_size: .; d_call: TRBD1; cdr3_nt: TGTGCCACCAGCAGTAACAGGGGGTTGAACTATGGCTACACCTTC; cdr3_aa: CATSSNRGLNYGYTF
j_call: TRBJ2-7; v_call: TRBV7-8; clone_size: .; d_call: TRBD1; cdr3_nt: TGTGCCACGAGGGACAGGGGAGGGTACGAGCAGTACTTC; cdr3_aa: CATRDRGGYEQYF
j_call: TRBJ2-7; v_call: TRBV21-1; clone_size: .; d_call: .; cdr3_nt: TGTGCCAGCACTAAGCGTAGCGGGGTCCCCTACGAGCAGTACTTC; cdr3_aa: CASTKRSGVPYEQYF
j_call: TRBJ2-3; v_call: TRBV7-6; clone_size: .; d_call: .; cdr3_nt: TGTGCCAGCAGCCCGGGTCCTCGCACAGATACGCAGTATTTT; cdr3_aa: CASSPGPRTDTQYF
j_call: TRBJ1-2; v_call: TRBV19; clone_size: once; d_call: .; cdr3_nt: TGTGCCAGTTCAATCGGGCCTGGGGGCTGGTATGGCTACACCTTC; cdr3_aa: CASSIGPGGWYGYTF
j_call: TRBJ2-2; v_call: TRBV7-2; clone_size: .; d_call: .; cdr3_nt: TGTGCCAGCATCCCCCCCGGGGTATCCGGCACCGGGGAGCTGTTTTTT; cdr3_aa: CASIPPGVSGTGELFF
j_call: TRBJ2-2; v_call: TRBV11-3; clone_size: large; d_call: TRBD2; cdr3_nt: TGTGCCAGCAGCCTTGCCAGCGGGAGAGAGACCGGGGAGCTGTTTTTT; cdr3_aa: CASSLASGRETGELFF
j_call: TRBJ2-6; v_call: TRBV9; clone_size: .; d_call: .; cdr3_nt: TGTGCCAGCAGCGTATCGGGGGGCGCAAATGGGGCCAACGTCCTGACTTTC; cdr3_aa: CASSVSGGANGANVLTF
j_call: TRBJ2-7; v_call: TRBV14; clone_size: .; d_call: .; cdr3_nt: TGTGCCAGCAGCCATCTATACGGGTCCGAGCAGTACTTC; cdr3_aa: CASSHLYGSEQYF
j_call: TRBJ1-1; v_call: TRBV29-1; clone_size: .; d_call: TRBD1; cdr3_nt: TGCAGCGTTGCAGGGGGCGGGTTT; cdr3_aa: CSVAGGGF
j_call: TRBJ2-1; v_call: TRBV19; clone_size: .; d_call: .; cdr3_nt: TGTGCCAGTGATATGTGGGGAGACAATGAGCAGTTCTTC; cdr3_aa: CASDMWGDNEQFF
j_call: TRBJ2-1; v_call: TRBV6-4; clone_size: .; d_call: TRBD2; cdr3_nt: TGTGCCAGCAGCCTTAGCGGGAGGGCCGGTGAGCAGTTCTTC; cdr3_aa: CASSLSGRAGEQFF
j_call: TRBJ2-7; v_call: TRBV6-5; clone_size: once; d_call: TRBD1; cdr3_nt: TGTGCCAGCAGTAGAACGGGACAGGGGTCTGACGAGCAGTACTTC; cdr3_aa: CASSRTGQGSDEQYF
j_call: TRBJ2-7; v_call: TRBV9; clone_size: large; d_call: .; cdr3_nt: TGTGCCAGCAGCCCCTTAGAGGACAGCTCCTACGAGCAGTACTTC; cdr3_aa: CASSPLEDSSYEQYF
j_call: TRBJ2-3; v_call: TRBV5-4; clone_size: .; d_call: TRBD2; cdr3_nt: TGTGCCAGCAGCCCGGGGGGAGGGTTGGGTGATACGCAGTATTTT; cdr3_aa: CASSPGGGLGDTQYF
j_call: TRBJ2-7; v_call: TRBV7-2; clone_size: .; d_call: TRBD2; cdr3_nt: TGTGCCAGCAGCCCGGGGACTAGCGGGGGATCCTACGAGCAGTACTTC; cdr3_aa: CASSPGTSGGSYEQYF
j_call: TRBJ2-7; v_call: TRBV7-9; clone_size: .; d_call: TRBD2; cdr3_nt: TGTGCCGCGACGGGAGCGGGGGACCCATCCTACGAGCAGTACTTC; cdr3_aa: CAATGAGDPSYEQYF
j_call: TRBJ1-2; v_call: TRBV15; clone_size: once; d_call: TRBD1; cdr3_nt: TGTGCCACCAGCGGAAACAGGGGGCTTAGCTATGGCTACACCTTC; cdr3_aa: CATSGNRGLSYGYTF
j_call: TRBJ1-5; v_call: TRBV5-6; clone_size: .; d_call: .; cdr3_nt: TGTGCCAGCAACTCCTGGACAGTTAGCAATCAGCCCCAGCATTTT; cdr3_aa: CASNSWTVSNQPQHF
j_call: TRBJ2-1; v_call: TRBV2; clone_size: .; d_call: TRBD2; cdr3_nt: TGTGCCAGCAGTGATCCAGCGGGAGGCCACAATGAGCAGTTCTTC; cdr3_aa: CASSDPAGGHNEQFF
j_call: TRBJ1-1; v_call: TRBV18; clone_size: .; d_call: .; cdr3_nt: TGTGCCAGCTCACCACCAGCTCATATGAACACTGAAGCTTTCTTT; cdr3_aa: CASSPPAHMNTEAFF
j_call: TRBJ1-6; v_call: TRBV11-3; clone_size: .; d_call: .; cdr3_nt: TGTGCCAGCAGCTTAGATTCGAATTCACCCCTCCACTTT; cdr3_aa: CASSLDSNSPLHF
j_call: TRBJ2-7; v_call: TRBV27; clone_size: .; d_call: .; cdr3_nt: TGTGCCAGCAGTTTTGGGCCCACCAAATACGAGCAGTACTTC; cdr3_aa: CASSFGPTKYEQYF
j_call: TRBJ1-5; v_call: TRBV4-3; clone_size: .; d_call: .; cdr3_nt: TGCGCCAGCAGCCAAGAGAGTAATATCAATCAGCCCCAGCATTTT; cdr3_aa: CASSQESNINQPQHF
j_call: TRBJ1-2; v_call: TRBV10-3; clone_size: .; d_call: .; cdr3_nt: TGTGCCAGCACCGTCGACGGGTATGGCTACACCTTC; cdr3_aa: CASTVDGYGYTF
j_call: TRBJ2-4; v_call: TRBV5-5; clone_size: .; d_call: .; cdr3_nt: TGTGCCAGCAGCCCCCATGTTATTCAGTACTTC; cdr3_aa: CASSPHVIQYF
j_call: TRBJ2-1; v_call: TRBV9; clone_size: .; d_call: TRBD2; cdr3_nt: TGTGCCAGCAGCTGGGGACTAGGGGGTGAGCAGTTCTTC; cdr3_aa: CASSWGLGGEQFF
j_call: TRBJ1-2; v_call: TRBV29-1; clone_size: .; d_call: .; cdr3_nt: TGCAGCGTTGAGTCAGGGGACTATGGCTACACCTTC; cdr3_aa: CSVESGDYGYTF
j_call: TRBJ2-7; v_call: TRBV7-8; clone_size: once; d_call: .; cdr3_nt: TGTGCCAGCAGCCCTCAGATTAACTACGAGCAGTACTTC; cdr3_aa: CASSPQINYEQYF
j_call: TRBJ2-1; v_call: TRBV7-9; clone_size: .; d_call: TRBD2; cdr3_nt: TGTGCCAGCAGCTCTCTAGCGGGGGGGGACAATGAGCAGTTCTTC; cdr3_aa: CASSSLAGGDNEQFF